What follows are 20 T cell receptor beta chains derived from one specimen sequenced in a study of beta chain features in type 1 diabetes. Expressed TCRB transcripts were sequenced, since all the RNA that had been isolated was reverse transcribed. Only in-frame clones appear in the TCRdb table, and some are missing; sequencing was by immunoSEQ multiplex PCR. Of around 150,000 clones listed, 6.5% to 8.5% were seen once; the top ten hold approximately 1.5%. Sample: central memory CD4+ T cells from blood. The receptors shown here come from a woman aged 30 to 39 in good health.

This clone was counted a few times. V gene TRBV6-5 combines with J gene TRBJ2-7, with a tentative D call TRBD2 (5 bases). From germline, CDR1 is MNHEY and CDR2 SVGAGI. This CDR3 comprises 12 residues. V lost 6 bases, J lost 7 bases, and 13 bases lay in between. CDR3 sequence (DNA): TGTGCCAGCAGCGAGGCCACGGGGGAGCAGTACTTC. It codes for CASSEATGEQYF.

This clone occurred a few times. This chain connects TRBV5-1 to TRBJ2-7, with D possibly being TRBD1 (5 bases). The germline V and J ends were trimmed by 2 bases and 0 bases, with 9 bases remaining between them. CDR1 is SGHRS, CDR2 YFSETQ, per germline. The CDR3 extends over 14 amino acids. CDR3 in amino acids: CASSFRALSYEQYF. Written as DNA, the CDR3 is TGCGCCAGCAGCTTCAGGGCCCTCTCCTACGAGCAGTACTTC.

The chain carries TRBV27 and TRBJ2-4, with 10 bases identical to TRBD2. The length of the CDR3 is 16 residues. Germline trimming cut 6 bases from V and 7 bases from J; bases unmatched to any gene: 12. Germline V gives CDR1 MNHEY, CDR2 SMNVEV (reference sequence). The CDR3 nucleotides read TGTGCCAGCAGAGGCCGGGCTAGCGGGAGTTATAACATTCAGTACTTC. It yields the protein CASRGRASGSYNIQYF.

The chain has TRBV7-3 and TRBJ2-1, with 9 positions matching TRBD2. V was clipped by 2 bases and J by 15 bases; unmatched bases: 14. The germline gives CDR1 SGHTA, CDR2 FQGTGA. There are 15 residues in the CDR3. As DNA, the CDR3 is TGTGCCAGCAGCTTAGGGGGAGGCGGGAGGGCCGTGAGGTTCTTC. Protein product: CASSLGGGGRAVRFF.

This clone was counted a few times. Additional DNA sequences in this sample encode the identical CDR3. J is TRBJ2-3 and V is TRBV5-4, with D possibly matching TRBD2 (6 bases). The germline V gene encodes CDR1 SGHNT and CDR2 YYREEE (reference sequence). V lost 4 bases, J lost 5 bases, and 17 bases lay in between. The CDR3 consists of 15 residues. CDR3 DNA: TGTGCCAGCAGCCCTCGAGTGGGAGCGGGAGATACGCAGTATTTT. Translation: CASSPRVGAGDTQYF.

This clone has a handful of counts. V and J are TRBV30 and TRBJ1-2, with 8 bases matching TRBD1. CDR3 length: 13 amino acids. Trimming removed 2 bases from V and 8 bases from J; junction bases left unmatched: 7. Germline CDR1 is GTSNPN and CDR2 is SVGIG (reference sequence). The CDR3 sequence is CAWSSGGLWGYTF. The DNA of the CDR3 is TGTGCCTGGAGTTCAGGGGGCTTATGGGGCTACACCTTC.

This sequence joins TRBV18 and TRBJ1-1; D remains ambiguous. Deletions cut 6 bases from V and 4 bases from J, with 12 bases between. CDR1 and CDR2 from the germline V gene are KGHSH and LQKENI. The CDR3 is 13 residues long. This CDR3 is CASSQPGVTEAFF. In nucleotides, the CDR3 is TGTGCCAGCTCGCAGCCCGGGGTCACTGAAGCTTTCTTT. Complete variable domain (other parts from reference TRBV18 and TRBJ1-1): NAGVMQNPRHLVRRRGQEARLRCSPMKGHSHVYWYRQLPEEGLKFMVYLQKENIIDESGMPKERFSAEFPKEGPSILRIQQVVRGDSAAYFCASSQPGVTEAFFGQGTRLTVV.

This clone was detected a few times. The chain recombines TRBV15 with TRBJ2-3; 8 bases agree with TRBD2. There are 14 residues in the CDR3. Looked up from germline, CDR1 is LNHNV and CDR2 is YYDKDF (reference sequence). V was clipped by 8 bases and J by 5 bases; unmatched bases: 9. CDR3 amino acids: CATASGGGGDTQYF. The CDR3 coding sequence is TGTGCCACCGCCAGCGGGGGAGGGGGAGATACGCAGTATTTT.

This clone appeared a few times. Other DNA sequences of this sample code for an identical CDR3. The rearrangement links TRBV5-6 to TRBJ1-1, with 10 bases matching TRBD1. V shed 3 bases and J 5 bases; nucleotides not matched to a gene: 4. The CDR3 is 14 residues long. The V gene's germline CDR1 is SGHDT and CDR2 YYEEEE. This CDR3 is CASSWGQGWTEAFF. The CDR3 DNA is TGTGCCAGCAGCTGGGGACAGGGGTGGACTGAAGCTTTCTTT.

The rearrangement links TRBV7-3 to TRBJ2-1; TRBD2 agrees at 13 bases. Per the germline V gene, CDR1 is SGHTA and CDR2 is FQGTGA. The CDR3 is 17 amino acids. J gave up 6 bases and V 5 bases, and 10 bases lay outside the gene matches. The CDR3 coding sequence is TGTGCCAGCAGCCCTATTGGACTAGCGGGAGATTTCAATGAGCAGTTCTTC. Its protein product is CASSPIGLAGDFNEQFF.

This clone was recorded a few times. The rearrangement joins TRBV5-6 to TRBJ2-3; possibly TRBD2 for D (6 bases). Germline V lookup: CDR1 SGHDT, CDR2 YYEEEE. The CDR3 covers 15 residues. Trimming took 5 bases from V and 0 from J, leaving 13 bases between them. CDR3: CASSFGGGSTDTQYF. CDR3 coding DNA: TGTGCCAGCAGTTTCGGGGGAGGCAGCACAGATACGCAGTATTTT.

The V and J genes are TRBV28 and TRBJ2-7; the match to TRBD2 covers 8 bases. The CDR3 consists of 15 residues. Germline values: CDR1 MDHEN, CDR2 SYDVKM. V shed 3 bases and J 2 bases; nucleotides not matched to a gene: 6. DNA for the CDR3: TGTGCCAGCAGTTTTTTAGCGGGAATCACCTACGAGCAGTACTTC. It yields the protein CASSFLAGITYEQYF.

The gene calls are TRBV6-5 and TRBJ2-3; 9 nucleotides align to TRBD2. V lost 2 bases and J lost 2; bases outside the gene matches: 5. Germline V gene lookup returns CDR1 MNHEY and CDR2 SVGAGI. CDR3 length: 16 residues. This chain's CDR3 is CASSYATSGFTDTQYF. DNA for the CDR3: TGTGCCAGCAGTTACGCCACTAGCGGGTTCACAGATACGCAGTATTTT.

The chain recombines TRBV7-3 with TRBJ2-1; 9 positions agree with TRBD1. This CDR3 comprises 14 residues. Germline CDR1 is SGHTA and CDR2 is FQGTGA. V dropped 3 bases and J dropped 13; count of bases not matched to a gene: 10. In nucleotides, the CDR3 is TGTGCCAGCAGCTTTAGTACAGGGGGCGCGGGACAGTTCTTC. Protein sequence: CASSFSTGGAGQFF.

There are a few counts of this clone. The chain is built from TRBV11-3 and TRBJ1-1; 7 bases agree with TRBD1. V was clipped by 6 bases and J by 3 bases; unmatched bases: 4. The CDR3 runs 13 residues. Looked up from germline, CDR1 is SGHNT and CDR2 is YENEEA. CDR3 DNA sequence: TGTGCCAGCAGTACAGGACAGGACACTGAAGCTTTCTTT. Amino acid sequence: CASSTGQDTEAFF.

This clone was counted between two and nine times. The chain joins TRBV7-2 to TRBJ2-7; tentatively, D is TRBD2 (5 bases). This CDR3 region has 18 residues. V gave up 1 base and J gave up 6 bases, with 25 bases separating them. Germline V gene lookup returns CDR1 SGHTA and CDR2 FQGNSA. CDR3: CASSLDRAPGLARLEQYF. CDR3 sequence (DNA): TGTGCCAGCAGCTTAGACCGAGCACCAGGACTGGCACGACTCGAGCAGTACTTC.

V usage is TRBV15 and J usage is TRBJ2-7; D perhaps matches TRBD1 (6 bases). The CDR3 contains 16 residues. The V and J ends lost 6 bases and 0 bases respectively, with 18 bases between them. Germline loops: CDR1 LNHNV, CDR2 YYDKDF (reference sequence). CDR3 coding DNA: TGTGCCACCAGATCGCAGGTACAGGGCCTCTCCTACGAGCAGTACTTC. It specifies CATRSQVQGLSYEQYF. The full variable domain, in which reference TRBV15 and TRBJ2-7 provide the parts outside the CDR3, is DAMVIQNPRYQVTQFGKPVTLSCSQTLNHNVMYWYQQKSSQAPKLLFHYYDKDFNNEADTPDNFQSRRPNTSFCFLDIRSPGLGDTAMYLCATRSQVQGLSYEQYFGPGTRLTVT.

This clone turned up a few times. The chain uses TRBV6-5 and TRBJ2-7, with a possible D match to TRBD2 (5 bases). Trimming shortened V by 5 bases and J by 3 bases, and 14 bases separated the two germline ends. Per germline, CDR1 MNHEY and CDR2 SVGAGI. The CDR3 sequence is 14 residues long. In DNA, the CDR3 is TGTGCCAGCAGTCCCCGGGTAGCGTACTACGAGCAGTACTTC. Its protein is CASSPRVAYYEQYF.

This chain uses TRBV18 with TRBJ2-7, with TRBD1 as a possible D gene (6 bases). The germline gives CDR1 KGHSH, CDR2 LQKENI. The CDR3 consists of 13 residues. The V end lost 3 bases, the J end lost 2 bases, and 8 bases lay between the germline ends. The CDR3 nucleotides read TGTGCCAGCTCACCGGGACATCCCTACGAGCAGTACTTC. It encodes CASSPGHPYEQYF. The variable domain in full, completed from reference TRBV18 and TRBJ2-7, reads NAGVMQNPRHLVRRRGQEARLRCSPMKGHSHVYWYRQLPEEGLKFMVYLQKENIIDESGMPKERFSAEFPKEGPSILRIQQVVRGDSAAYFCASSPGHPYEQYFGPGTRLTVT.

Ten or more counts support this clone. The CDR3 spells CPPGLEYTEAFF. In nucleotides, the CDR3 is TGTCCCCCCGGTCTCGAATACACTGAAGCTTTCTTT. The chain carries TRBV7-9 and TRBJ1-1; D is undetermined. There are 12 residues in the CDR3. The germline gives CDR1 SEHNR, CDR2 FQNEAQ (reference sequence).